There are a few counts of the clone carrying this T cell receptor beta chain. Its target is not known. Those who donated were healthy bone marrow donors. This entry belongs to a study of cytomegalovirus exposure and HLA in healthy donors. The study, taken as a whole, reports: Certain sequence variants were highly shared and formed a cluster, and this cluster was likely a sequencing artifact. The study designated 150 to 200 TCR beta chains cytomegalovirus-associated. Specificity of three CMV-associated chains for CMV antigens was verified in vitro.

Trimming stripped 8 bases from V and 5 bases from J, with 14 bases between. The germline CDR1 and CDR2 sequences are MNHEY and SMNVEV (reference sequence). The CDR3 has 13 residues. Amplification used 60 Vbeta primers and 13 Jbeta primers. Repertoires were generated with immunoSEQ multiplex PCR, while TCRdb's copy carries only in-frame clones and drops some. The table lists tens of thousands of clones, roughly 60% of them singletons, with over 5% in the top ten. This chain joins TRBV27 and TRBJ2-3; D is perhaps TRBD1 (6 bases). Sequencing was performed on PBMCs. This receptor was taken from a woman aged 25 to 45 in good health and CMV-seropositive. Written as DNA, the CDR3 is TGTGCCAGCCAGGACAGCTTGGGAGATACGCAGTATTTT. Translating gives CASQDSLGDTQYF.